Following are 27 T cell receptor beta chains from one sample sequenced in a study of post-analysis software for immune sequencing data. Study-level findings and limits: Roughly five TRBV segments appeared more often in patients than in controls, and TRBV5-6, TRBV5-1 and TRBV20-1 were among these.

Their target antigens are unknown. Presence of unique molecular identifiers characterized the TCR beta cDNA libraries. TCRdb reanalysed the PCR reads using MiXCR and keeps one entry per CDR3 protein. The repertoire includes 250,000 to 300,000 distinct CDR3 sequences, about 40% of them detected once, and under 5.5% sits in the top ten. The sequencing sample was made of blood. The source is a girl aged 10-17 years with multiple sclerosis.

This clonotype was counted at least ten times. The V and J genes are TRBV24-1 and TRBJ1-2; possible D gene TRBD1, 6 bases. Per germline, CDR1 KGHDR and CDR2 SFDVKD. Trimming removed 7 bases at V and 7 bases at J, with 12 bases between. The CDR3 has 12 residues. CDR3 bases: TGTGCCACCAGCGAGGGGGTCGGTGGCTACACCTTC. It is translated as CATSEGVGGYTF.

Concerning this clonotype: This could be a read error, since a much larger clone is one nucleotide away. The genes are TRBV3-1 and TRBJ2-3, with a weak D call TRBD1 (5 bases). The CDR3 spans 13 residues. The germline CDR1 and CDR2 sequences are LGHDT and YNNKEL (reference sequence). CDR3 amino acids: CARSQDPQGTQYF. In DNA, the CDR3 is TGTGCCCGCAGCCAAGATCCGCAGGGTACGCAGTATTTT.

Regarding this clonotype: A much larger clone lies a single base off, so this may be a read error. The rearrangement links TRBV14 to TRBJ2-7, with 8 bases aligning to TRBD2. This CDR3 has 14 amino acids. J was trimmed by 10 bases and V by 4 bases; bases with no gene match: 12. CDR1 is SGHDN and CDR2 is FVKESK in the germline V gene. The CDR3 here is CASSPTSAEEIQYF. CDR3 in DNA: TGTGCCAGCAGCCCGACTAGCGCGGAAGAGATCCAGTACTTC.

This clonotype came up a few times. The chain joins TRBV18 to TRBJ1-1; D is ambiguous. There are 13 residues in the CDR3. V was shortened by 4 bases and J by 6 bases, with 12 bases between the two germline ends. Germline V gives CDR1 KGHSH, CDR2 LQKENI. Here the CDR3 DNA reads TGTGCCAGCTCACTGGGAGAAGGGCCTGAAGCTTTCTTT. This gives the protein CASSLGEGPEAFF.

In its sample, this clonotype was seen once. This may come from a read error, since a much larger clone is one base off. V gene TRBV15 combines with J gene TRBJ2-1; 12 bases are shared with TRBD1. Germline CDR1 reads LNHNV; CDR2 reads YYDKDF (reference sequence). This CDR3 is 16 amino acids long. The DNA of the CDR3 is TGTACCACCAGCAGGGCCGGGACAGGGGGCATGAATGAGCAGTTCTTC. This gives the protein CTTSRAGTGGMNEQFF.

For this clonotype: This sequence may be a read error, since a much larger clone differs from it by one base. The J gene is TRBJ2-1, the V gene TRBV7-3; D tentatively fits TRBD1 or TRBD2 (5 bases each). The DNA end is a closer match to TRBJ2-7, so the J assignment may be wrong. Germline V gene sequence: CDR1 SGHTA, CDR2 FQGTGA. The CDR3 has 14 residues. This chain's CDR3 is CASSLGTLINEQYF. The CDR3, as DNA: TGTGCCAGCAGCTTAGGGACGCTAATCAATGAGCAGTACTTC.

To note about this clonotype: This may be a read error, as it is one base from a much larger clone. The chain is built from TRBV20-1 and TRBJ2-3; TRBD2 matches 7 bases. CDR1 and CDR2 (germline): DFQATT, SNEGSKA (reference sequence). The CDR3 sequence is 13 residues long. CDR3: CSVAGVSIDTQNF. CDR3 bases: TGCAGTGTAGCGGGTGTTTCGATAGATACGCAGAATTTT.

This clonotype was counted ten times or more. The V and J genes are TRBV27 and TRBJ1-4; the D gene is possibly TRBD1 (5 bases). The germline gives CDR1 MNHEY, CDR2 SMNVEV (reference sequence). V lost 5 bases, J lost 5 bases, and 15 bases lay in between. The CDR3 totals 15 residues. The CDR3 nucleotides read TGTGCCAGCAGTCCGCCGGGACCGAGAAATGAAAAACTGTTTTTT. This gives the protein CASSPPGPRNEKLFF.

Notes on this clonotype: Being one base from a much bigger clone, this may be a read error. The chain has TRBV6-4 and TRBJ2-1; 8 bases are a match to TRBD2. The CDR3 contains 16 residues. Germline CDR1 reads MRHNA; CDR2 reads SNTAGT. CDR3 sequence: CVSSDSPAGAGHEQFF. CDR3 sequence (DNA): TGTGTCAGCAGTGACTCCCCAGCGGGAGCGGGCCATGAGCAGTTCTTC.

This clonotype has a count of ten or more. The chain couples TRBV29-1 to TRBJ2-3; 9 positions agree with TRBD1. The V and J ends lost 7 bases and 4 bases, in that order; junction bases with no gene match: 6. Germline V gene sequence: CDR1 SQVTM, CDR2 ANQGSEA. The CDR3 spans 13 residues. The CDR3 DNA reads as TGCAGCGGATACACAGGGGGCGCAGATACGCAGTATTTT. Its translation is CSGYTGGADTQYF.

This clonotype turned up a few times. The rearrangement joins TRBV28 to TRBJ2-5, with D unclear. This CDR3 spans 15 amino acids. Germline CDR1 is MDHEN and CDR2 is SYDVKM. Trimming left V 4 bases short and J 5 bases short, with 17 bases between. The chain's CDR3 is CASSSNPPKSETQYF. The CDR3 DNA is TGTGCCAGCAGTTCCAACCCTCCCAAGTCGGAGACCCAGTACTTC.

The chain joins TRBV29-1 to TRBJ1-2; D is uncertain. CDR1 is SQVTM and CDR2 is ANQGSEA in the germline V gene. The CDR3 extends over 12 amino acids. V lost 5 bases and J 5 bases, leaving 12 bases between the germline ends. The CDR3 DNA is TGCAGCGTTTCGGGCTCCGGGTATGGCTACACCTTC. Encoded protein: CSVSGSGYGYTF.

This clonotype was recorded only once. With a much larger clone just one base away, this may be a read error. The chain employs TRBV15 and TRBJ1-2; D not certain. Germline V gene lookup returns CDR1 LNHNV and CDR2 YYDKDF (reference sequence). This CDR3 is 14 amino acids long. CDR3 DNA: TGTGCCGCCAGCAGAGATCAGAGTAACTATGGCTACACCTTC. It translates to CAASRDQSNYGYTF.

This clonotype was observed many times. The chain is built from TRBV9 and TRBJ2-6; D not certain. The germline gives CDR1 SGDLS, CDR2 YYNGEE. Deletions cut 0 bases from V and 2 bases from J, with 3 bases between. This CDR3 has 14 amino acids. CDR3 sequence (DNA): TGTGCCAGCAGCGTAGGAGCTGGGGCCAACGTCCTGACTTTC. Translated: CASSVGAGANVLTF.

About this clonotype itself: This could be a read error, since a much larger clone is one nucleotide away. V is TRBV7-9 and J is TRBJ2-3; D remains unclear. Germline assignment: CDR1 SEHNR and CDR2 FQNEAQ (reference sequence). V lost 5 bases and J lost 4, with 4 bases in between. CDR3 length: 11 amino acids. In DNA form, the CDR3 reads TGTGCCAGCAGCCGGCCAGATACGCAGTATTTT. This translates into CASSRPDTQYF.

Concerning this clonotype: A read error is possible here, since a much larger clone lies one base away. V usage is TRBV3-1 and J usage is TRBJ2-5; 9 bases agree with TRBD1. The CDR3 runs 15 residues. The germline V gene encodes CDR1 LGHDT and CDR2 YNNKEL (reference sequence). V lost 6 bases to trimming and J lost 11 bases; unmatched junction nucleotides: 16. CDR3 in DNA: TGTGCCAGCAGGCATACAGGGGGCGCCTTCGATGAGCAGTACTTC. Translation: CASRHTGGAFDEQYF.

As concerns this clonotype: A much larger clonotype is one base distant, so this may be a read error. The chain carries TRBV6-1 and TRBJ2-3; D might be TRBD2 (6 bases). Trimming left V 3 bases short and J 6 bases short, with 16 bases between. The CDR3 spans 15 residues. Per the germline V gene, CDR1 is MNHNS and CDR2 is SASEGT. The CDR3 DNA reads as TGTGCCAGCAGTGAGACGCGGGACGAGCGGGATACGCAGTATTTT. It specifies CASSETRDERDTQYF.

Concerning this clonotype itself: This could be a read error, since a much larger clone is one nucleotide away. The CDR3 reads CASSYHSGKTRNEQYF. CDR3 sequence (DNA): TGTGCCAGCAGTTATCATAGCGGGAAGACCAGGAATGAGCAGTACTTC. The V call is TRBV6-5, the J call TRBJ2-5; TRBD2 aligns across 8 bases. The CDR3 has 16 residues. Germline CDR1 MNHEY, CDR2 SVGAGI. V was pared by 3 bases and J by 11 bases, with 17 bases of the junction left unmatched.

This clonotype has at least ten counts. This rearrangement joins TRBV20-1 to TRBJ2-5, with 8 bases that match TRBD2. Germline V lookup: CDR1 DFQATT, CDR2 SNEGSKA (reference sequence). The CDR3 is 16 residues long. The J segment lost 1 base and the V segment lost 3 bases, leaving 10 bases of the junction unmatched. The CDR3 protein is CSARSIGGGSQETQYF. The CDR3 bases are TGCAGTGCTAGGTCGATCGGGGGGGGATCCCAAGAGACCCAGTACTTC.

There are a few counts of this clonotype. The chain joins TRBV19 to TRBJ1-2, with 7 bases lining up with TRBD1. The junction had 10 bases not matched to a gene; V was cut back by 5 bases and J by 7 bases. Germline CDR1 reads LNHDA; CDR2 reads SQIVND (reference sequence). The length of the CDR3 is 14 residues. This chain's CDR3 is CASSFGTDHGGYTF. The DNA for the CDR3 is TGTGCCAGTAGTTTCGGGACAGACCATGGTGGCTACACCTTC.

The chain uses TRBV10-2 and TRBJ2-2; tentative D call: TRBD2 (6 bases). Germline V gives CDR1 WSHSY, CDR2 SAAADI. The CDR3 totals 14 residues. The V and J ends lost 7 bases and 4 bases respectively, with 13 bases between them. In nucleotides, the CDR3 is TGCGCCAGCACCCCGGGACTTTCCACCGGGGAGCTGTTTTTT. It is translated as CASTPGLSTGELFF.

Only a few counts were recorded for this clonotype. The V gene is TRBV7-2, the J gene TRBJ2-4; no reliable D call. V lost 4 bases to trimming and J lost 13 bases, with 17 bases between them. The CDR3 length is 13 residues. CDR1 and CDR2 (germline): SGHTA, FQGNSA. This CDR3 is CASSSPAGREQYF. CDR3 sequence (DNA): TGTGCCAGCAGCTCCCCCGCCGGGCGAGAGCAGTACTTC.

This clonotype was counted at least ten times. The gene calls are TRBV4-1 and TRBJ1-2; a weak D match, TRBD1 (5 bases). Germline V gene sequence: CDR1 MGHRA, CDR2 YSYEKL. V was pared by 5 bases and J by 2 bases, with 12 bases between. The length of the CDR3 is 14 residues. The CDR3 bases are TGCGCCAGCAGCGTCGGGGCCGCGAACTATGGCTACACCTTC. Its translation is CASSVGAANYGYTF.

In its sample, this clonotype was seen many times. V gene TRBV25-1 combines with J gene TRBJ2-5; 8 bases agree with TRBD2. This CDR3 comprises 14 residues. With V trimmed by 6 bases and J by 1 base, 4 bases remained unmatched. Per germline, CDR1 MGHDK and CDR2 SYGVNS. The CDR3 is CASRSGTSQETQYF. The CDR3, as DNA: TGTGCCAGCAGATCCGGGACTAGCCAAGAGACCCAGTACTTC.

The rearrangement uses TRBV15 and TRBJ1-5, with unresolved D. CDR3 length: 13 residues. Germline lookup yields CDR1 LNHNV and CDR2 YYDKDF (reference sequence). Trimming cost V 1 base and J 7 bases, with 8 bases left between them. Here the CDR3 reads CATSRGAVQPQHF. Written as DNA, the CDR3 is TGTGCCACCAGCAGAGGAGCGGTACAGCCCCAGCATTTT.

The table lists this clonotype with many counts. The chain has TRBV5-6 and TRBJ2-3, with a tentative D call TRBD2 (5 bases). Looked up from germline, CDR1 is SGHDT and CDR2 is YYEEEE. V was shortened by 2 bases and J by 8 bases, with 18 bases between the two germline ends. This CDR3 is 15 amino acids long. The CDR3 DNA reads TGTGCCAGCAGCTTCCGGGAACCAGGCCCCTCTACGCAGTATTTT. Protein sequence: CASSFREPGPSTQYF. The whole variable domain, remainder taken from reference TRBV5-6 and TRBJ2-3, is DAGVTQSPTHLIKTRGQQVTLRCSPKSGHDTVSWYQQALGQGPQFIFQYYEEEERQRGNFPDRFSGHQFPNYSSELNVNALLLGDSALYLCASSFREPGPSTQYFGPGTRLTVL.

CDR3 amino acids: CASSHGTSGRIHEQFF. The CDR3 DNA sequence: TGCGCCAGCAGCCACGGGACTAGCGGGAGAATACATGAGCAGTTCTTC. This sequence joins TRBV4-1 and TRBJ2-1, with 14 bases lining up with TRBD2. Germline V gene data show CDR1 as MGHRA and CDR2 as YSYEKL. After removal of 3 bases from V and 8 bases from J, the junction contained 6 bases not matched to a gene. This CDR3 has 16 residues.